This T cell receptor beta chain was sequenced during a study of shared clonotypes between healthy human individuals. Looking at the study overall: The study enrolled a couple of women and three men aged 18 to 49. Findings and limits, study-wide: Deeper or shallower sequencing was expected to change how clonotypes are shared among donors.

This CDR3 has 15 amino acids. Looked up from germline, CDR1 is LNHDA and CDR2 is SQIVND (reference sequence). The germline V and J ends were trimmed by 8 bases and 4 bases, with 17 bases remaining between them. As regards this clone: The antigen is not known.

Researchers ran the assay at a deep level. Original handling: Sequence data from immunoSEQ were junction-only and lacked quality scores; consequently, filtering differed. Here immunoSEQ multiplex PCR was the method, and the copy in TCRdb shows in-frame clones only, minus some. V, J and clone size reflect that table, while D and trimming were determined from the DNA. The sample has 450,000 to 500,000 clones, 78% seen once; the top ten hold around 11%. Sequenced input: PBMCs. The sequence derives from a middle-aged woman in good health. Some clones in this sample may be carry-over from other donors' samples. The rearrangement uses TRBV19 and TRBJ2-2; TRBD1 is a possible D gene (7 bases). CDR3 loop: CASGRQGGSTGELFF. The CDR3 region has the DNA TGTGCCAGTGGAAGACAGGGAGGTAGCACCGGGGAGCTGTTTTTT.